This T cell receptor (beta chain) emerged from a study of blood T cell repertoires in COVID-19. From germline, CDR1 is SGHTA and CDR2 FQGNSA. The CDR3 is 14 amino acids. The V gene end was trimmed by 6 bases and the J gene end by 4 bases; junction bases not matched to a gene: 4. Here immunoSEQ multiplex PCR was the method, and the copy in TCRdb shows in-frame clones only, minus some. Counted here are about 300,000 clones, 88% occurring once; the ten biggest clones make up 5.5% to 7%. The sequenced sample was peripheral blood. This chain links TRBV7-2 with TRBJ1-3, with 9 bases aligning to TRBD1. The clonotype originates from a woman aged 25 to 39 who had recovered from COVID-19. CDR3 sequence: CASRHDRGGNTIYF. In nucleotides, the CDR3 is TGTGCCAGCAGACACGACAGGGGGGGAAACACCATATATTTT. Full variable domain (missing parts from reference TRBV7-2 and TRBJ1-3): GAGVSQSPSNKVTEKGKDVELRCDPISGHTALYWYRQSLGQGLEFLIYFQGNSAPDKSGLPSDRFSAERTGGSVSTLTIQRTQQEDSAVYLCASRHDRGGNTIYFGEGSWLTVV.